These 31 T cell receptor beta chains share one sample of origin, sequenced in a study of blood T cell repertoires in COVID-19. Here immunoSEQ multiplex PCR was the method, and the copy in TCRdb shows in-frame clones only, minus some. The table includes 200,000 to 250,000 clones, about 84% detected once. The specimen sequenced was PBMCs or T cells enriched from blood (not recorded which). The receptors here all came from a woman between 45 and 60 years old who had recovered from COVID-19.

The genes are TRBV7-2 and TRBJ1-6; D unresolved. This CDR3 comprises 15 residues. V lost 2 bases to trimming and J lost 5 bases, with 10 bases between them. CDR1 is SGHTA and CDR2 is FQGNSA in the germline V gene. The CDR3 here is CASSLQTRNNSPLHF. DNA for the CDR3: TGTGCCAGCAGCTTACAGACAAGAAATAATTCACCCCTCCACTTT.

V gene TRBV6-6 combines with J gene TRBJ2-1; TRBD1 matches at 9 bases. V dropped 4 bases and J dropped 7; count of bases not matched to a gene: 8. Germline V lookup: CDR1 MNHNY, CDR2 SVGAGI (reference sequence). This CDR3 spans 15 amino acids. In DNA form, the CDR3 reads TGTGCCAGCAGTTCTTCACAGGGGGCAGGAAATGAGCAGTTCTTC. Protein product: CASSSSQGAGNEQFF.

The CDR3 bases are TGTGCCAGCAGCCAGGACAGGAAAAATGGAAACACCATATATTTT. Its translation: CASSQDRKNGNTIYF. J is TRBJ1-3 and V is TRBV7-6; TRBD1 aligns across 7 bases. Per the germline V gene, CDR1 is SGHVS and CDR2 is FNYEAQ. The V and J ends lost 5 bases and 3 bases, in that order; junction bases with no gene match: 7. This CDR3 comprises 15 residues. Filled out from reference TRBV7-6 and TRBJ1-3, the complete variable domain reads GAGVSQSPRYKVTKRGQDVALRCDPISGHVSLYWYRQALGQGPEFLTYFNYEAQQDKSGLPNDRFSAERPEGSISTLTIQRTEQRDSAMYRCASSQDRKNGNTIYFGEGSWLTVV.

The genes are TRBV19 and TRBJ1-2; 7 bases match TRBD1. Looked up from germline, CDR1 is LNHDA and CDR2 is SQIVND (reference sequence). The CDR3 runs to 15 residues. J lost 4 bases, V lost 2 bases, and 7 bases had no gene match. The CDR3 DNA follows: TGTGCCAGTAGTATAACGAGGGGGCCCACCTATGGCTACACCTTC. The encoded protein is CASSITRGPTYGYTF.

The CDR3 DNA is TGCGCCAGCAGCCAAGAGGGACTAGCCCATGAGCAGTTCTTC. Translating it yields CASSQEGLAHEQFF. The chain has TRBV4-3 and TRBJ2-1; 9 bases agree with TRBD2. The CDR3 totals 14 residues. V was clipped by 0 bases and J by 8 bases; unmatched bases: 2. Germline V CDR1 and CDR2: LGHNA, YSLEER.

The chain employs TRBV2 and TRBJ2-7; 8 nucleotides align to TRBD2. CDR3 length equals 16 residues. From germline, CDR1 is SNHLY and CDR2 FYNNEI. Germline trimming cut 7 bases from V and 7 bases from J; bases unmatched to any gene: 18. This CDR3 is CASILLAGRSPQEQYF. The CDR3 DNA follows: TGTGCCAGCATCCTTTTAGCGGGAAGGTCCCCGCAGGAGCAGTACTTC.

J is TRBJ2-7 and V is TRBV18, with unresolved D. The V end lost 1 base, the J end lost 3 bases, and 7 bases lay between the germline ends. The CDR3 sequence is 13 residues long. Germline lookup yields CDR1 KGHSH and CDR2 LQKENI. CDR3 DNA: TGTGCCAGCTCACCACTATTCGGCTACGAGCAGTACTTC. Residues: CASSPLFGYEQYF.

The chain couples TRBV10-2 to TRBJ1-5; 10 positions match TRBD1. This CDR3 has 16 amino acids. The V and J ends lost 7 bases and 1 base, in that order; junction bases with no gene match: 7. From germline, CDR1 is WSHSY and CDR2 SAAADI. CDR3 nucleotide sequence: TGCGCCAGCACGGGACAGGGGTTGAGGAGCAATCAGCCCCAGCATTTT. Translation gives CASTGQGLRSNQPQHF.

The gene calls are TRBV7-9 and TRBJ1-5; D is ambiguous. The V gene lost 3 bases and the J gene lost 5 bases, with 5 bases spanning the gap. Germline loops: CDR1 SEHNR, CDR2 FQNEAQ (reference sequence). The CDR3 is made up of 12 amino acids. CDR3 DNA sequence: TGTGCCAGCAGCTTCTTAGATCAGCCCCAGCATTTT. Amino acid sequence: CASSFLDQPQHF. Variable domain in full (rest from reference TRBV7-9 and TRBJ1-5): DTGVSQNPRHKITKRGQNVTFRCDPISEHNRLYWYRQTLGQGPEFLTYFQNEAQLEKSRLLSDRFSAERPKGSFSTLEIQRTEQGDSAMYLCASSFLDQPQHFGDGTRLSIL.

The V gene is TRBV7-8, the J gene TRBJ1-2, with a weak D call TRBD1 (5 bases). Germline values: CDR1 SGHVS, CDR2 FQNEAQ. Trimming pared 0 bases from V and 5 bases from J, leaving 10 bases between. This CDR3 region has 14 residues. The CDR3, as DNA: TGTGCCAGCAGCTTAGCCCCAGGGATTTATGGCTACACCTTC. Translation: CASSLAPGIYGYTF.

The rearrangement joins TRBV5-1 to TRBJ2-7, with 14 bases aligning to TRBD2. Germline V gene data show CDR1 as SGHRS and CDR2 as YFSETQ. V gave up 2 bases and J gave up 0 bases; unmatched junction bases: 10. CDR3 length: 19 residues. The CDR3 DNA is TGCGCCAGCAGCTTTAGAGCCGGGACTAGCGGGAGCATCTCCTACGAGCAGTACTTC. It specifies CASSFRAGTSGSISYEQYF. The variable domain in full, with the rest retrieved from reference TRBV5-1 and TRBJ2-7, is KAGVTQTPRYLIKTRGQQVTLSCSPISGHRSVSWYQQTPGQGLQFLFEYFSETQRNKGNFPGRFSGRQFSNSRSEMNVSTLELGDSALYLCASSFRAGTSGSISYEQYFGPGTRLTVT.

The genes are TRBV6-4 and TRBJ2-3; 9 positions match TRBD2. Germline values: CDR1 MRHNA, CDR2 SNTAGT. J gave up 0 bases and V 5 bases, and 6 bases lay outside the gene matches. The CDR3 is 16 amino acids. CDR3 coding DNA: TGTGCCAGCAGTCTGGCTAGCGGGACTAGCACAGATACGCAGTATTTT. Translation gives CASSLASGTSTDTQYF.

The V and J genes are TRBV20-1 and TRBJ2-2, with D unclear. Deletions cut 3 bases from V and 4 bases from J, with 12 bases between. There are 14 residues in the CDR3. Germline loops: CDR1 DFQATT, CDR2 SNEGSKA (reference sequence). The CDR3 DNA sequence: TGCAGTGCTAGTAGGTCTGACACCACCGGGGAGCTGTTTTTT. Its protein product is CSASRSDTTGELFF.

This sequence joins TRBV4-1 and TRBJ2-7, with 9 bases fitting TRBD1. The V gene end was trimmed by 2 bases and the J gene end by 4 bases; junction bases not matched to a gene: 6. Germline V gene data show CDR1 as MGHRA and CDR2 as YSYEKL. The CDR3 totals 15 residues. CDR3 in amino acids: CASSQIGTGSYEQYF. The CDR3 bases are TGCGCCAGCAGCCAAATCGGGACAGGGTCGTACGAGCAGTACTTC.

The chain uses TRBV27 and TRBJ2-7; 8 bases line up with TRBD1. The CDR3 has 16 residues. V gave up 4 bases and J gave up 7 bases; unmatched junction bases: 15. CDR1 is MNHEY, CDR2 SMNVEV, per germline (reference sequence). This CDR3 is CASSSPRDRTYGEQYF. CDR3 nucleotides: TGTGCCAGCAGTTCCCCAAGGGACAGGACCTATGGGGAGCAGTACTTC.

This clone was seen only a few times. The CDR3 loop is CASSLAGTGGSYEQYF. Written as DNA, the CDR3 is TGTGCCAGCAGCTTAGCTGGGACAGGGGGGTCCTACGAGCAGTACTTC. V and J are TRBV7-2 and TRBJ2-7, with 11 bases that match TRBD1. After removal of 0 bases from V and 1 base from J, the junction contained 2 bases not matched to a gene. This CDR3 comprises 16 residues. Germline V gene data show CDR1 as SGHTA and CDR2 as FQGNSA.

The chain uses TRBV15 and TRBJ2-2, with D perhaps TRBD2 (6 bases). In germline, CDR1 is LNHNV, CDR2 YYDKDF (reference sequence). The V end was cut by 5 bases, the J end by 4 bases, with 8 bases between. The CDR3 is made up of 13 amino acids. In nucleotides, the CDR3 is TGTGCCACCAGCTGGGGAGGCACCGGGGAGCTGTTTTTT. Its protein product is CATSWGGTGELFF.

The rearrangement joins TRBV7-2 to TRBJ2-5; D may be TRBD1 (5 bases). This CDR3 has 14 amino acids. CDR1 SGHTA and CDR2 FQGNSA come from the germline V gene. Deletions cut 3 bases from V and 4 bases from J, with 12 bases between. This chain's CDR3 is CASSFSGLGETQYF. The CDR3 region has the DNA TGTGCCAGCAGCTTTTCAGGGTTAGGAGAGACCCAGTACTTC.

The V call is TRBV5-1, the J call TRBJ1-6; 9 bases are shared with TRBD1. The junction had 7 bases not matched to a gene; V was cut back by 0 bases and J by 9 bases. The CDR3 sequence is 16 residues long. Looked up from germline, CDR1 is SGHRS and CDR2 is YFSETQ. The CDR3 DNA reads TGCGCCAGCAGCTTGGCCCAGGGACAGGGAGGTTCACCCCTCCACTTT. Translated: CASSLAQGQGGSPLHF.

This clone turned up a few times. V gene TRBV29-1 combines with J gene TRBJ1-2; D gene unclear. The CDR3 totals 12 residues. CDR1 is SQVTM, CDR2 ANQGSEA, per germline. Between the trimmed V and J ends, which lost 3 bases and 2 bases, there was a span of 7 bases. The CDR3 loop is CSVDSINYGYTF. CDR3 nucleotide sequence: TGCAGCGTTGACAGTATCAACTATGGCTACACCTTC.

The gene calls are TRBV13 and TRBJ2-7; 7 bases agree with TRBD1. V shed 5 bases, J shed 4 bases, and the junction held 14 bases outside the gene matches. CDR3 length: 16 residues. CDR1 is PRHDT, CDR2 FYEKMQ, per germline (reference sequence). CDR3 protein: CASSGRENRGAYEQYF. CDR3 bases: TGTGCCAGCAGCGGACGAGAGAACAGGGGAGCGTACGAGCAGTACTTC.

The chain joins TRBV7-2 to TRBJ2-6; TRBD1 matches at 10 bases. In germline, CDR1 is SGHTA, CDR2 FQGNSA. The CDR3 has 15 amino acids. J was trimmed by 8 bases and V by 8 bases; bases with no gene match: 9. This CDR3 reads CASGRGQGLTNVLTF. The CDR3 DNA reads TGTGCCAGCGGCAGGGGACAGGGGTTAACCAACGTCCTGACTTTC.

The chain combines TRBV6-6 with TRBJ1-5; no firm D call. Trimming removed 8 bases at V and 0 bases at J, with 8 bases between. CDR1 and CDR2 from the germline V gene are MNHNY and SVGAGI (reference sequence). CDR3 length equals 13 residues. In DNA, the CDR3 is TGTGCCAGCCAGATGTTTAGCAATCAGCCCCAGCATTTT. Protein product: CASQMFSNQPQHF.

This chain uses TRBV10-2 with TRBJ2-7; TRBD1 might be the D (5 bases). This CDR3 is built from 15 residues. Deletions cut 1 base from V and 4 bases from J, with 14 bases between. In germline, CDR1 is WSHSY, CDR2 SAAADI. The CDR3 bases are TGCGCCAGCAGTGAGTTTTTGGGGCTTCGATACGAGCAGTACTTC. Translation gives CASSEFLGLRYEQYF.

The DNA for the CDR3 is TGTGCCAGTATGTCCACAGGGACAGACTACGAGCAGTACTTC. Its protein is CASMSTGTDYEQYF. V gene TRBV19 combines with J gene TRBJ2-7; 7 bases are a match to TRBD1. J gave up 3 bases and V 7 bases, and 9 bases lay outside the gene matches. The CDR3 is made up of 14 amino acids. The germline V gene encodes CDR1 LNHDA and CDR2 SQIVND (reference sequence).

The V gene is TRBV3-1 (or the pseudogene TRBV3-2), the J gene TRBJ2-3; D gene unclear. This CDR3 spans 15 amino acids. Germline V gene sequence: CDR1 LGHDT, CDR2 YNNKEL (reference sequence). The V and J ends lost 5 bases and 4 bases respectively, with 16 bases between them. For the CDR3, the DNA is TGTGCCAGCAGCACTATTTTTGATATCGCAGATACGCAGTATTTT. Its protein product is CASSTIFDIADTQYF.

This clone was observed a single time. The DNA of the CDR3 is TGTGCCAGCGGGACAATCTATGGCTACACCTTC. Translated: CASGTIYGYTF. The chain employs TRBV27 and TRBJ1-2; D may be TRBD1 (6 bases). Germline loops: CDR1 MNHEY, CDR2 SMNVEV (reference sequence). V lost 8 bases, J lost 4 bases, and 8 bases lay in between. This CDR3 contains 11 residues.

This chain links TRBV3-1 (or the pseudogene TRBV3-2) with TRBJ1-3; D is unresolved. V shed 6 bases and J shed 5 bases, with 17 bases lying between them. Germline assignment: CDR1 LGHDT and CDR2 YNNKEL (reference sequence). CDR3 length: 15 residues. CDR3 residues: CASRGVTDLRNTIYF. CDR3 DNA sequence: TGTGCCAGCAGGGGCGTGACGGATTTACGAAACACCATATATTTT.

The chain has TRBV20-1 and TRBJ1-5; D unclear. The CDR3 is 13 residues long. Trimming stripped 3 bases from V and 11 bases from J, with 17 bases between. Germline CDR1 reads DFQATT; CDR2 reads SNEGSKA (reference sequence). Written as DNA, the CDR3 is TGCAGTGCTAGTGCAACCGTCGCGCGGGCCCAGCATTTT. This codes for CSASATVARAQHF.

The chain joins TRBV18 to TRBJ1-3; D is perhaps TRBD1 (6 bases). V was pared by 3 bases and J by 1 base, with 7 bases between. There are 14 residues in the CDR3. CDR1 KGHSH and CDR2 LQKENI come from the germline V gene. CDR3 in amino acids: CASSPGTSGNTIYF. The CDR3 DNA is TGTGCCAGCTCACCCGGGACATCTGGAAACACCATATATTTT.

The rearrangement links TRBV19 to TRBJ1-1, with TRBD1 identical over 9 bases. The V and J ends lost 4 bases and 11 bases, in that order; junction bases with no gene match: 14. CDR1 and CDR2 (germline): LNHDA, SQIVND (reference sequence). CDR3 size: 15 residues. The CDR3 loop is CASSTRQGDFGGAFF. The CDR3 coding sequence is TGTGCCAGTAGTACCCGACAGGGGGACTTCGGGGGGGCTTTCTTT.